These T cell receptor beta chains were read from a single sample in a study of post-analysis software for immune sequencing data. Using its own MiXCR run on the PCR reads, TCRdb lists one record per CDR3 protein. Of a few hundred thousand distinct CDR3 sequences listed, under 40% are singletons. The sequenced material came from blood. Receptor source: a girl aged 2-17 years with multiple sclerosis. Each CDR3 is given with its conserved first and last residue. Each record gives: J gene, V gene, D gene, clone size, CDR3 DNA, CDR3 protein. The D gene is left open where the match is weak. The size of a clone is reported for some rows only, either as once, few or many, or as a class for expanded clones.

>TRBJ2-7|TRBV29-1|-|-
TGCAGCGTTCTGGAGAGGCCGCCGGGTTACGAGCAGTACTTC
CSVLERPPGYEQYF
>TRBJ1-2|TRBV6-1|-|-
TGTGCCAGCAGTGAAGCACCGGGGAACTATGGCTACACCTTC
CASSEAPGNYGYTF
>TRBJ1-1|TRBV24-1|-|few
TGTGCCACCAGTGCTGGGGAGTTGGGCACTGAAGCTTTCTTT
CATSAGELGTEAFF
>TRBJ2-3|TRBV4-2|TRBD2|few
TGTGCCAGCAGCCAATTTAGCGGGGGGAACACAGATACGCAGTATTTT
CASSQFSGGNTDTQYF
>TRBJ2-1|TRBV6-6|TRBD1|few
TGTGCCAGCAGTCTGCAACAGGGGGCCTCCTACAATGAGCAGTTCTTC
CASSLQQGASYNEQFF
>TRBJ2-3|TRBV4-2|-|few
TGTGCCAGCAGCCAGGCCGCGGTGGATACGCAGTATTTT
CASSQAAVDTQYF
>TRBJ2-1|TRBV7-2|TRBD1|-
TGTGCCAGCAGCCCGTGGACAGGGGATACCTACAATGAGCAGTTCTTC
CASSPWTGDTYNEQFF
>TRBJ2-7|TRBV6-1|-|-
TGTGCCAGCAGAGTAGGACAGTCCTACGAGCAGTACTTC
CASRVGQSYEQYF
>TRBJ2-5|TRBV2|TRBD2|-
TGTGCCAGCATAATCCGGACCACGGGGGGAGAGACCCAGTACTTC
CASIIRTTGGETQYF
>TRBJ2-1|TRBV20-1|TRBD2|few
TGCAGTGCCGAGACGGGTCTGGGGCTAGCGGGGGGTTCCTCCTACAATGAGCAGTTCTTC
CSAETGLGLAGGSSYNEQFF
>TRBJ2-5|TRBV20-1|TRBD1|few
TGCAGTGCCCAGAGATTCCGGGACAGGGACCAAGAGACCCAGTACTTC
CSAQRFRDRDQETQYF
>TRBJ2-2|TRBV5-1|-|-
TGCGCCAGCAGTTTCACAGGACCGAACACCGGGGAGCTGTTTTTT
CASSFTGPNTGELFF
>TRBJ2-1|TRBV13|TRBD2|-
TGTGCCAGCAGCTCGCAGCGGGGGGCCGATTACTACAATGAGCAGTTCTTC
CASSSQRGADYYNEQFF
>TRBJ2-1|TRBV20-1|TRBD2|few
TGCAGTCCCTCTAGCGGGGGGGCCCACAATGAGCAGTTCTTC
CSPSSGGAHNEQFF
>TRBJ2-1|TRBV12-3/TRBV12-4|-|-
TGTGCCATTTCGGACACTCACAATGAGCAGTTCTTC
CAISDTHNEQFF
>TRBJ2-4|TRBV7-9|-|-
TGTGCCAGCAGCTCATCAGCCAAAAACATTCAGTACTTC
CASSSSAKNIQYF
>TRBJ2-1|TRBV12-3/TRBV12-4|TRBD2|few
TGTGCCAGCAGCTCCCGAGGGTGGCGGGGGGGCGAGAATGAGCAGTTCTTC
CASSSRGWRGGENEQFF
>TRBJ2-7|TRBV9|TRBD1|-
TGTGCCAGCAGCGGTGGGGACAGACCCTACGAGCAGTACTTC
CASSGGDRPYEQYF
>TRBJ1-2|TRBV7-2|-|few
TGTGCCACCCAGGGGAAGAACTATGGCTACACCTTC
CATQGKNYGYTF
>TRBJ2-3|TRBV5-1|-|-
TGCGCCAGCAGCTTGTACTCAGGGCCGAACGCAGATACGCAGTATTTT
CASSLYSGPNADTQYF
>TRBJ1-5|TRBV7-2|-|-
TGTGCCAGCAGCCGGGACGGAAGCTATAGCAATCAGCCCCAGCATTTT
CASSRDGSYSNQPQHF
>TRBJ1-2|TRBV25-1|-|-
TGTGCCAGCAGTGAAGGGGGGGGGTTTCAACGGCGGGGCTACACCTTC
CASSEGGGFQRRGYTF
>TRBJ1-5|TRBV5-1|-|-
TGCGCCAGCAGCTTGGCAGGGTTTGGGCAGCCCCAGCATTTT
CASSLAGFGQPQHF